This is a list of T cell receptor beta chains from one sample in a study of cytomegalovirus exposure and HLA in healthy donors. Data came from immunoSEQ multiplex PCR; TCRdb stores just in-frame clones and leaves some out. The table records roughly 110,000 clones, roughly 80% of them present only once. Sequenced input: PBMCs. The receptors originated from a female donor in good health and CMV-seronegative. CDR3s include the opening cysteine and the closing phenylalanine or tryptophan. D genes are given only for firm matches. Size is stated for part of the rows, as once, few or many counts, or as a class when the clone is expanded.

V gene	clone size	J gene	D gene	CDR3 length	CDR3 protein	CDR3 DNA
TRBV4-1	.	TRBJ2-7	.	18	CASSQEVIGGVGSYEQYF	TGCGCCAGCAGCCAAGAAGTTATAGGGGGGGTTGGGTCCTACGAGCAGTACTTC
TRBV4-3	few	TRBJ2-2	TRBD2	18	CASSHPMTSGDHTGELFF	TGCGCCAGCAGCCATCCCATGACTAGCGGGGACCACACCGGGGAGCTGTTTTTT
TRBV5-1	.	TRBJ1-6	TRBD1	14	CASSLGDSRSPLHF	TGCGCCAGCAGCTTGGGGGACAGTCGCTCACCCCTCCACTTT
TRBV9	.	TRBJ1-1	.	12	CASMEMNTEAFF	TGTGCCAGCATGGAGATGAACACTGAAGCTTTCTTT
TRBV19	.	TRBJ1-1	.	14	CASSLGLTNTEAFF	TGTGCCAGTAGTCTCGGACTGACGAACACTGAAGCTTTCTTT
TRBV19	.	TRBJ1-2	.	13	CASRASARVGYTF	TGTGCCAGTAGGGCTTCGGCCCGGGTCGGCTACACCTTC
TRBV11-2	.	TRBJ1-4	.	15	CASSLRQNANEKLFF	TGTGCCAGCAGCTTAAGACAGAACGCTAATGAAAAACTGTTTTTT
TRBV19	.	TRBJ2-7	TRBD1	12	CASSRDSYEQYF	TGTGCCAGTAGTCGGGACAGCTACGAGCAGTACTTC
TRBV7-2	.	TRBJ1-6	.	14	CASSLGRRNSPLHF	TGTGCCAGCAGCTTAGGGCGGAGGAATTCACCCCTCCACTTT
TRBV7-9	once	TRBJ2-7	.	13	CSSSPRTGYEQYF	TGTTCCAGCAGCCCCCGGACTGGCTACGAGCAGTACTTC
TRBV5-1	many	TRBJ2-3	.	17	CASSSGSRGAATDTQYF	TGCGCCAGCAGCTCCGGTTCCCGGGGGGCCGCGACAGATACGCAGTATTTT
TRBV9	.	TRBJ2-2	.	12	CASSVSGGELFF	TGTGCCAGCAGCGTATCGGGCGGGGAGCTGTTTTTT
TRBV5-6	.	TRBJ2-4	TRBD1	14	CASSLGTEKNIQYF	TGTGCCAGCAGCCTCGGGACAGAGAAAAACATTCAGTACTTC
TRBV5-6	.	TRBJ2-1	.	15	CASSQASGDYNEQFF	TGTGCCAGCAGCCAAGCCAGCGGAGATTACAATGAGCAGTTCTTC
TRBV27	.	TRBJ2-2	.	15	CASSYEGTVTGELFF	TGTGCCAGCAGTTATGAGGGGACTGTCACCGGGGAGCTGTTTTTT
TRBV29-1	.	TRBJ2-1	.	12	CSVDRGGREQFF	TGCAGCGTTGATCGGGGTGGGCGTGAGCAGTTCTTC
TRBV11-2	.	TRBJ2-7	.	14	CASSLFSGAYEQYF	TGTGCCAGCAGCTTGTTCTCAGGGGCCTACGAGCAGTACTTC
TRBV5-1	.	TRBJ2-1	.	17	CASSWGLGHGPGNEQFF	TGCGCCAGCAGCTGGGGCCTCGGACACGGTCCTGGGAATGAGCAGTTCTTC
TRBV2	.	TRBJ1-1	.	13	CASRLQGNTEAFF	TGTGCCAGCAGGCTACAGGGGAACACTGAAGCTTTCTTT
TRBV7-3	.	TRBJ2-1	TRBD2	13	CASSLASGGEEFF	TGTGCCAGCAGCTTAGCTAGCGGGGGGGAGGAGTTCTTC
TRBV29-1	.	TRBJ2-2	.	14	CGGAGGINTGELFF	TGCGGAGGGGCAGGGGGGATTAACACCGGGGAGCTGTTTTTT
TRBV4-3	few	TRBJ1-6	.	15	CASSRDGQDNSPLHF	TGCGCCAGCAGCCGAGACGGCCAGGATAATTCACCCCTCCACTTT
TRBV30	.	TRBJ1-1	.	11	CAWSAQVKAFF	TGTGCCTGGAGTGCACAAGTTAAAGCTTTCTTT
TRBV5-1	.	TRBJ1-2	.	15	CASSLDTGQLYGYTF	TGCGCCAGCAGCTTGGACACAGGACAGCTCTATGGCTACACCTTC
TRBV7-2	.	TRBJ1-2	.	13	CASSLGRSGGYTF	TGTGCCAGCAGCTTAGGGCGGAGTGGGGGCTACACCTTC
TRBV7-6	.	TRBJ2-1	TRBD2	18	CASSSVSASGGIRNEQFF	TGTGCCAGCAGCTCCGTTTCGGCTAGCGGGGGTATTCGGAATGAGCAGTTCTTC
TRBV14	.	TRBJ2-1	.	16	CASSQAGSLIATEQFF	TGTGCCAGCAGCCAAGCCGGCTCACTAATCGCTACAGAGCAGTTCTTC
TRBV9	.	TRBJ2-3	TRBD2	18	CASSVSSGGPTRTDTQYF	TGTGCCAGCAGCGTAAGTAGCGGGGGGCCGACCCGCACAGATACGCAGTATTTT
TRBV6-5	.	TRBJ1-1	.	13	CASSDQGTTEAFF	TGTGCCAGCAGTGACCAGGGGACCACTGAAGCTTTCTTT
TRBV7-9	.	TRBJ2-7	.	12	CSSSRKADEQYF	TGTTCCAGCAGCCGTAAAGCGGATGAGCAGTACTTC
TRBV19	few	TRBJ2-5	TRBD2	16	CASSVSGGSIGETQYF	TGTGCCAGTAGTGTTTCGGGGGGTTCGATTGGAGAGACCCAGTACTTC
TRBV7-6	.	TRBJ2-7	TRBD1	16	CASSPPERQGDYEQYF	TGTGCCAGCAGCCCCCCAGAGAGACAGGGAGACTACGAGCAGTACTTC
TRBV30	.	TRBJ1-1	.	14	CAWSVGQPNTEAFF	TGTGCCTGGAGTGTGGGGCAGCCAAACACTGAAGCTTTCTTT
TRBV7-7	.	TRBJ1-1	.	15	CASSLYYGGDTEAFF	TGTGCCAGCAGCTTATACTACGGGGGGGATACTGAAGCTTTCTTT
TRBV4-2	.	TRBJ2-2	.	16	CASSQAVQTNTGELFF	TGTGCCAGCAGCCAGGCGGTCCAGACCAACACCGGGGAGCTGTTTTTT
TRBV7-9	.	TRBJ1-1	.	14	CASSLARVKLEAFF	TGTGCCAGCAGCTTAGCGAGGGTGAAGCTTGAAGCTTTCTTT
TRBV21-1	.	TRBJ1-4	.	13	CASSSRGARGCFF	TGTGCCAGCAGCTCCCGGGGGGCGAGAGGTTGCTTTTTT
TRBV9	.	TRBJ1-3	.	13	CASGTPSGNTIYF	TGTGCCAGCGGTACACCCTCTGGAAACACCATATATTTT
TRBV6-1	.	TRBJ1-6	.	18	CASSESLQGSAYNSPLHF	TGTGCCAGCAGTGAATCTCTGCAGGGAAGCGCCTATAATTCACCCCTCCACTTT
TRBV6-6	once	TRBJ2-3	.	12	CASSYSSRGQYF	TGTGCCAGCAGTTACTCGTCCCGGGGGCAGTATTTT
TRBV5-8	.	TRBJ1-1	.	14	CASSQIQRGTEAFF	TGTGCCAGCAGCCAAATCCAACGGGGCACTGAAGCTTTCTTT
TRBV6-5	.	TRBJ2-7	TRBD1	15	CASSYSGRGTGEQYF	TGTGCCAGCAGTTACAGTGGCAGGGGGACGGGGGAGCAGTACTTC
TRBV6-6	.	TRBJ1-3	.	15	CASRQLDSSGNTIYF	TGTGCCAGCAGGCAGTTGGACAGCTCTGGAAACACCATATATTTT
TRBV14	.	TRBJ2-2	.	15	CASSQRFSGAGELFF	TGTGCCAGCAGCCAAAGATTTAGCGGCGCGGGGGAGCTGTTTTTT
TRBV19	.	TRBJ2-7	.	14	CASSNARNTYEQYF	TGTGCCAGTAGTAACGCCAGAAATACCTACGAGCAGTACTTC
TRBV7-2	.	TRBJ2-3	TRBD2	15	CASSSWRGGTDTQYF	TGTGCCAGCAGCTCTTGGCGGGGGGGCACAGATACGCAGTATTTT
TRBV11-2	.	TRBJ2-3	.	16	CASSLDRGSNTDTQYF	TGTGCCAGCAGCTTAGATCGGGGGAGTAACACAGATACGCAGTATTTT
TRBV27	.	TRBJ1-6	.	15	CASSSFQGGNSPLHF	TGTGCCAGCAGTTCCTTTCAGGGAGGGAATTCACCCCTCCACTTT
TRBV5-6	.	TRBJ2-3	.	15	CASSYTRISTDTQYF	TGTGCCAGCAGCTATACTCGTATTAGCACAGATACGCAGTATTTT
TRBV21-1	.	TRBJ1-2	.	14	CASSKSSWALGYTF	TGTGCCAGCAGCAAATCCTCCTGGGCACTCGGCTACACCTTC
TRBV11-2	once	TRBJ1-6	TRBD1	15	CASSLGGTGDSPLHF	TGTGCCAGCAGCTTAGGAGGGACAGGGGATTCACCCCTCCACTTT
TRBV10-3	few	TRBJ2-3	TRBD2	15	CAISDGGGVADTQYF	TGTGCCATCAGTGATGGCGGGGGGGTAGCAGATACGCAGTATTTT
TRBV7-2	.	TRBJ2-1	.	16	CASSPRPSREGNEQFF	TGTGCCAGCAGCCCCCGGCCTAGTAGAGAAGGCAATGAGCAGTTCTTC
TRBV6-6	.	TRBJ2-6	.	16	CASSYSEGSGANVLTF	TGTGCCAGCAGTTACTCGGAGGGCTCTGGGGCCAACGTCCTGACTTTC
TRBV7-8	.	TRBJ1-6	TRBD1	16	CASSHGGQAPNSPLHF	TGTGCCAGCAGCCACGGGGGACAGGCACCAAATTCACCCCTCCACTTT
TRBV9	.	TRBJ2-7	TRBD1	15	CASSVDRGSSYEQYF	TGTGCCAGCAGCGTCGACAGGGGAAGCTCCTACGAGCAGTACTTC
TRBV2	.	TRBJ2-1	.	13	CASTNDPRGEQFF	TGTGCCAGCACCAACGACCCCAGGGGTGAGCAGTTCTTC
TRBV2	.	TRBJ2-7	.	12	CASSAGDYEQYF	TGTGCCAGCAGTGCAGGGGACTACGAGCAGTACTTC
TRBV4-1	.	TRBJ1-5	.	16	CASSQDGGYGGQPQHF	TGCGCCAGCAGCCAAGATGGAGGGTACGGGGGTCAGCCCCAGCATTTT
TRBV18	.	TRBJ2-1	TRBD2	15	CASSPARGEINEQFF	TGTGCCAGCTCACCTGCCCGGGGGGAGATTAATGAGCAGTTCTTC